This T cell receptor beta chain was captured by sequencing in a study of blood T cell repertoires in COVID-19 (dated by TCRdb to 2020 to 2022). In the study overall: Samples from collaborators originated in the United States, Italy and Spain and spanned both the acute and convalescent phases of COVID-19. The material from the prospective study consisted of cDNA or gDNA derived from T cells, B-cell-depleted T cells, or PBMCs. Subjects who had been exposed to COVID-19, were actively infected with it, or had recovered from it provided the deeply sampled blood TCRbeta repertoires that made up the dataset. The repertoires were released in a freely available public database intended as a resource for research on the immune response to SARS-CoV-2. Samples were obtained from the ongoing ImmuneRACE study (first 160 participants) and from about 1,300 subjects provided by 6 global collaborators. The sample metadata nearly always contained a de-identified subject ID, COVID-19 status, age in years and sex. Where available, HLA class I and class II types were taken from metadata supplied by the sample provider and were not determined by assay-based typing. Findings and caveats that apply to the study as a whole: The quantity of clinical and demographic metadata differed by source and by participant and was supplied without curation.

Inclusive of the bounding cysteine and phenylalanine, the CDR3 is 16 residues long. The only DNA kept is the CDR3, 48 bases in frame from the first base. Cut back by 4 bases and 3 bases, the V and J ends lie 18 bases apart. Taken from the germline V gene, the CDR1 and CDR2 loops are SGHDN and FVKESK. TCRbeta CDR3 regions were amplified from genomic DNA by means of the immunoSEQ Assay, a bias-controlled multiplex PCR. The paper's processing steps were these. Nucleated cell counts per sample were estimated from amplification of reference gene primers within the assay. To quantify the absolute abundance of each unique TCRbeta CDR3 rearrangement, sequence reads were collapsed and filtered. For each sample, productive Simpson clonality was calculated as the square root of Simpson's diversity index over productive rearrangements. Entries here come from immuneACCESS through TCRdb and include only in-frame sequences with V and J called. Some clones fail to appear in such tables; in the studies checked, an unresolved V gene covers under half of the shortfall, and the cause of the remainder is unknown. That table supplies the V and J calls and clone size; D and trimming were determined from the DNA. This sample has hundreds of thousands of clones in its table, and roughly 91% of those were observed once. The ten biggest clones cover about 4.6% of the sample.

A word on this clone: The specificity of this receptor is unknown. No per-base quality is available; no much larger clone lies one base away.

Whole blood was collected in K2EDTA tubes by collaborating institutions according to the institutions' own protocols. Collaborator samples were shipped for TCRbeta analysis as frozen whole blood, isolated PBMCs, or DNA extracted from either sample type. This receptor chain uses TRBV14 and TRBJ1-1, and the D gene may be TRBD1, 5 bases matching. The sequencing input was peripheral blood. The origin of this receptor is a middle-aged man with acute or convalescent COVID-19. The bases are TGTGCCAGCAGCCCTCTTAGCCCCCGGGGGGACACTGAAGCTTTCTTT. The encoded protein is CASSPLSPRGDTEAFF.